These 25 T cell receptor beta chains came from one sample sequenced in a study of spatial heterogeneity in lung cancer. One entry per CDR3 protein results from TCRdb running MiXCR on the 5' RACE reads. Of about 20,000 distinct CDR3 sequences in the sample, 5.5% to 8.5% are singletons; the top ten hold approximately 22%. Antigens of these TCRs are unknown. The time point here: sample taken at primary tumor resection. Study-level results: Expanded intratumoral alpha and beta TCR counts tracked tumor mutation counts.

The specimen comprised lung tumor tissue, sampled at surgery. The source of these receptors is a female donor with early-stage non-small cell lung cancer.

This clonotype was observed at least ten times. The V gene is TRBV6-1, the J gene TRBJ1-6; no clear D. The CDR3 covers 14 residues. The V and J ends lost 4 bases and 0 bases respectively, with 4 bases between them. Germline CDR1 MNHNS, CDR2 SASEGT. The CDR3 here is CASSGRSYNSPLHF. In DNA form, the CDR3 reads TGTGCCAGCAGTGGGCGCTCCTATAATTCACCCCTCCACTTT.

This clonotype has ten or more counts. The V gene is TRBV11-2, the J gene TRBJ2-5; the match to TRBD2 covers 7 bases. The V gene's germline CDR1 is SGHAT and CDR2 FQNNGV. V lost 1 base to trimming and J lost 6 bases; unmatched junction nucleotides: 5. CDR3 length: 14 amino acids. CDR3 sequence: CASSLGTSAQTQYF. CDR3 coding DNA: TGTGCCAGCAGCTTAGGAACTAGCGCACAGACCCAGTACTTC.

This chain uses TRBV20-1 with TRBJ2-5; 8 bases match TRBD1. The V gene end was trimmed by 3 bases and the J gene end by 5 bases; junction bases not matched to a gene: 11. Germline V gives CDR1 DFQATT, CDR2 SNEGSKA (reference sequence). This CDR3 contains 15 residues. CDR3 coding DNA: TGCAGTGCTAGGAGTAGCACAGGGGGGAGGGAGACCCAGTACTTC. Encoded protein: CSARSSTGGRETQYF.

The chain employs TRBV7-3 and TRBJ1-1; the match to TRBD1 covers 7 bases. The length of the CDR3 is 14 residues. With 5 bases clipped from V and 5 bases from J, the junction kept 8 bases outside the gene matches. Per the germline V gene, CDR1 is SGHTA and CDR2 is FQGTGA. CDR3 residues: CASSRQGGVTEAFF. DNA of the CDR3: TGTGCCAGCAGCCGGCAGGGGGGAGTTACTGAAGCTTTCTTT.

This clonotype has more than one count but fewer than ten. The J gene is TRBJ2-7, the V gene TRBV28; 9 bases line up with TRBD1. With V trimmed by 6 bases and J by 4 bases, 13 bases remained unmatched. CDR3 length: 16 residues. The germline gives CDR1 MDHEN, CDR2 SYDVKM. The chain's CDR3 is CASRMLLDRGFYEQYF. CDR3 DNA sequence: TGTGCCAGCAGGATGCTGTTGGACAGGGGATTTTACGAGCAGTACTTC.

V gene TRBV20-1 combines with J gene TRBJ1-5; a possible D gene is TRBD1 (5 bases). Germline CDR1 reads DFQATT; CDR2 reads SNEGSKA (reference sequence). Trimming removed 1 base from V and 4 bases from J, with 11 bases in between. There are 14 residues in the CDR3. This CDR3 is CSARGWGVNQPQHF. The CDR3 DNA is TGCAGTGCTAGAGGTTGGGGGGTTAATCAGCCCCAGCATTTT.

This clonotype appeared many times. V and J are TRBV2 and TRBJ2-1; 8 bases fit TRBD2. This CDR3 has 13 residues. Germline loops: CDR1 SNHLY, CDR2 FYNNEI. The V segment lost 6 bases and the J segment 5 bases; nucleotides outside the gene matches: 3. The CDR3 DNA follows: TGTGCCAGCAGGACTAGCGCCCACAATGAGCAGTTCTTC. This gives the protein CASRTSAHNEQFF.

This clonotype has ten or more counts. The J gene is TRBJ2-7, the V gene TRBV27; D may correspond to TRBD1 or TRBD2 (5 bases each). CDR3 size: 16 residues. Trimming took 5 bases from V and 0 from J, leaving 17 bases between them. Germline V gives CDR1 MNHEY, CDR2 SMNVEV (reference sequence). Written as DNA, the CDR3 is TGTGCCAGCAGTCCCGGTACGGGACGGAGCTCCTACGAGCAGTACTTC. Translating gives CASSPGTGRSSYEQYF.

This clonotype has ten or more counts. The chain carries TRBV2 and TRBJ2-5, with 7 bases matching TRBD1. The CDR3 has 14 amino acids. Trimming took 8 bases from V and 1 from J; bases not matched to a gene: 7. Germline V lookup: CDR1 SNHLY, CDR2 FYNNEI. The CDR3 DNA follows: TGTGCCAGCGCCATCCGGGACAGCCAAGAGACCCAGTACTTC. This gives the protein CASAIRDSQETQYF. Complete variable domain (other parts from reference TRBV2 and TRBJ2-5): EPEVTQTPSHQVTQMGQEVILRCVPISNHLYFYWYRQILGQKVEFLVSFYNNEISEKSEIFDDQFSVERPDGSNFTLKIRSTKLEDSAMYFCASAIRDSQETQYFGPGTRLLVL.

The V and J genes are TRBV19 and TRBJ2-5; D gene ambiguous. The germline V gene encodes CDR1 LNHDA and CDR2 SQIVND (reference sequence). The CDR3 is made up of 13 amino acids. Trimming removed 3 bases from V and 5 bases from J, with 10 bases in between. The CDR3 nucleotides are TGTGCCAGTAGTATTGTAAGGGCGGAGACCCAGTACTTC. Translated: CASSIVRAETQYF.

In its sample, this clonotype is medium-sized. The rearrangement links TRBV11-2 to TRBJ1-1; unclear D gene. Germline V gene data show CDR1 as SGHAT and CDR2 as FQNNGV. Trimming removed 4 bases at V and 11 bases at J, with 11 bases between. This CDR3 region has 11 residues. CDR3 sequence reads: CASSSNYGAFF. The CDR3 region has the DNA TGTGCCAGCAGCTCTAACTACGGGGCTTTCTTT. Looking up the rest from reference TRBV11-2 and TRBJ1-1 gives the full variable domain: EAGVAQSPRYKIIEKRQSVAFWCNPISGHATLYWYQQILGQGPKLLIQFQNNGVVDDSQLPKDRFSAERLKGVDSTLKIQPAKLEDSAVYLCASSSNYGAFFGQGTRLTVV.

This clonotype is medium-sized in the sample. V is TRBV20-1 and J is TRBJ2-2; the D is unclear. V lost 6 bases and J 4 bases, leaving 15 bases between the germline ends. Germline V gene sequence: CDR1 DFQATT, CDR2 SNEGSKA (reference sequence). The CDR3 sequence is 14 residues long. In nucleotides, the CDR3 is TGCAGTGCCCTCTCTTATGTGGGCACCGGGGAGCTGTTTTTT. Protein sequence: CSALSYVGTGELFF.

This clonotype was counted ten times or more. The chain joins TRBV6-2 or TRBV6-3 to TRBJ2-6, with a weak D call TRBD1 (6 bases). Germline V gene lookup returns CDR1 MNHEY and CDR2 SVGEGT. The ends were cut back, 8 bases at V and 0 bases at J, with 11 bases in the middle. The CDR3 has 15 residues. CDR3 protein: CASYLRGSGANVLTF. The CDR3 DNA follows: TGTGCCAGCTACCTCAGGGGCTCTGGGGCCAACGTCCTGACTTTC.

The sample holds many counts of this clonotype. V gene TRBV20-1 combines with J gene TRBJ2-1; 11 nucleotides line up with TRBD2. The V and J ends lost 7 bases and 1 base, in that order; junction bases with no gene match: 12. From germline, CDR1 is DFQATT and CDR2 SNEGSKA (reference sequence). The CDR3 runs to 17 residues. DNA of the CDR3: TGCAGTGTTCAAGCTGGTAGCGGGGGGGCATCCTACAATGAGCAGTTCTTC. Its protein is CSVQAGSGGASYNEQFF.

By proportion, this clonotype is medium-sized (0.01 to 0.1%). J is TRBJ2-5 and V is TRBV11-3; the match to TRBD1 covers 7 bases. The CDR3 runs to 15 residues. The germline gives CDR1 SGHNT, CDR2 YENEEA. V gave up 3 bases and J gave up 3 bases; unmatched junction bases: 7. CDR3 residues: CASSFPRQGKETQYF. CDR3 in DNA: TGTGCCAGCAGCTTTCCCCGACAGGGAAAAGAGACCCAGTACTTC.

This clonotype occurred many times. The J gene is TRBJ2-5, the V gene TRBV7-2; D is tentatively TRBD1 or TRBD2 (5 bases each). CDR1 and CDR2 (germline): SGHTA, FQGNSA. CDR3 size: 16 residues. V was trimmed by 1 base and J by 4 bases, leaving 16 bases between them. CDR3 residues: CASSLVVGPGRETQYF. DNA of the CDR3: TGTGCCAGCAGCTTAGTGGTGGGACCCGGTAGAGAGACCCAGTACTTC.

This clonotype was recorded many times. The V and J genes are TRBV12-3 or TRBV12-4 and TRBJ2-6, with 8 bases lining up with TRBD1. The trim removed 3 bases at V and 3 bases at J, leaving 4 bases unmatched. The CDR3 totals 16 residues. Written as DNA, the CDR3 is TGTGCCAGCAGTTTGTGGACAGGGAGTGGGGCCAACGTCCTGACTTTC. Translating it yields CASSLWTGSGANVLTF.

Ten or more counts support this clonotype. This chain uses TRBV6-5 with TRBJ1-1; TRBD1 aligns across 7 bases. This CDR3 contains 13 residues. The V gene end was trimmed by 7 bases and the J gene end by 10 bases; junction bases not matched to a gene: 12. Germline CDR1 and CDR2: MNHEY and SVGAGI. The CDR3 here is CASTARQGDGAFF. CDR3 DNA sequence: TGTGCCAGCACCGCGAGGCAGGGGGACGGAGCTTTCTTT.

In this sample, this clonotype turned up many times. The V and J genes are TRBV7-2 and TRBJ1-5; 8 nucleotides align to TRBD1. The germline gives CDR1 SGHTA, CDR2 FQGNSA. There are 15 residues in the CDR3. The J segment lost 3 bases and the V segment lost 5 bases, leaving 6 bases of the junction unmatched. CDR3 coding DNA: TGTGCCAGCAGCCCCAGGGGGCACCCCAATCAGCCCCAGCATTTT. Protein: CASSPRGHPNQPQHF. The variable domain in full, completed from reference TRBV7-2 and TRBJ1-5, reads GAGVSQSPSNKVTEKGKDVELRCDPISGHTALYWYRQSLGQGLEFLIYFQGNSAPDKSGLPSDRFSAERTGGSVSTLTIQRTQQEDSAVYLCASSPRGHPNQPQHFGDGTRLSIL.

This clonotype has ten or more counts. The genes are TRBV12-3 or TRBV12-4 and TRBJ2-1; D gene unclear. V was trimmed by 4 bases and J by 0 bases, leaving 19 bases between them. The CDR3 consists of 18 residues. The CDR3 is CASSSNIPLPSSYNEQFF. CDR3 bases: TGTGCCAGCAGTTCTAATATACCACTCCCGAGCTCCTACAATGAGCAGTTCTTC.

The chain recombines TRBV6-2 or TRBV6-3 with TRBJ1-1; D remains ambiguous. V lost 5 bases and J lost 1, with 5 bases in between. The CDR3 has 12 amino acids. From germline, CDR1 is MNHEY and CDR2 SVGEGT. For the CDR3, the DNA is TGTGCCAGCAGTCGTAGGAACACTGAAGCTTTCTTT. Translation gives CASSRRNTEAFF.

This chain connects TRBV7-9 to TRBJ2-1; possible D gene TRBD2, 6 bases. The CDR3 spans 17 residues. CDR1 is SEHNR and CDR2 is FQNEAQ in the germline V gene (reference sequence). Trimming left V 4 bases short and J 4 bases short, with 20 bases between. The chain's CDR3 is CASSWGGQGAVYNEQFF. In DNA, the CDR3 is TGTGCCAGCAGCTGGGGAGGACAAGGTGCGGTTTACAATGAGCAGTTCTTC. The whole variable domain, filled in from reference TRBV7-9 and TRBJ2-1, reads DTGVSQNPRHKITKRGQNVTFRCDPISEHNRLYWYRQTLGQGPEFLTYFQNEAQLEKSRLLSDRFSAERPKGSFSTLEIQRTEQGDSAMYLCASSWGGQGAVYNEQFFGPGTRLTVL.

The chain employs TRBV19 and TRBJ1-1; TRBD1 agrees at 7 bases. Germline lookup yields CDR1 LNHDA and CDR2 SQIVND (reference sequence). This CDR3 has 19 residues. The J segment lost 4 bases and the V segment lost 2 bases, leaving 19 bases of the junction unmatched. CDR3 nucleotide sequence: TGTGCCAGTAGTATAACCCCGGACAGGTTAACCCCTCGGGGCACTGAAGCTTTCTTT. This gives the protein CASSITPDRLTPRGTEAFF.

This clonotype was picked up many times. The chain uses TRBV27 and TRBJ1-2; 7 bases are a match to TRBD1. The length of the CDR3 is 12 residues. CDR1 is MNHEY and CDR2 is SMNVEV in the germline V gene (reference sequence). The junction had 4 bases not matched to a gene; V was cut back by 4 bases and J by 8 bases. The CDR3 here is CASSYAGGGYTF. Here the CDR3 DNA reads TGTGCCAGCAGTTACGCAGGGGGAGGCTACACCTTC.

This clonotype was counted between two and nine times. The genes are TRBV7-3 and TRBJ2-1, with 8 bases lining up with TRBD2. The germline V gene has CDR1 SGHTA and CDR2 FQGTGA. With V trimmed by 2 bases and J by 7 bases, 10 bases remained unmatched. The CDR3 has 16 amino acids. The chain's CDR3 is CASSLGLAGLRNEQFF. CDR3 nucleotide sequence: TGTGCCAGCAGCTTAGGTCTAGCGGGCCTGAGGAATGAGCAGTTCTTC.